This TCR beta chain was observed in a study of blood T cell repertoires in COVID-19. In the study overall: Some COVID-19 samples were acute and others convalescent; all came from the United States, Italy and Spain.

Methods used by the authors: Amplifying reference gene primers gave estimates of nucleated cell counts. Sequencing was performed with immunoSEQ multiplex PCR; in TCRdb, only in-frame clones are kept and a portion is missing. Clone size and V and J calls were adopted from that table, with D and trimming inferred from the DNA. The data contain about 260,000 clones, 88% of them seen just once; the ten biggest clones take up about 11%. From germline, CDR1 is SGHDN and CDR2 FVKESK. CDR3 length: 17 residues. The ends lost 4 bases at V and 0 bases at J; junction bases unmatched: 9. Seattle patients were enrolled during active infection and followed longitudinally.

This receptor was taken from a woman aged 25-40 years with COVID-19, enrolled during active disease. The genes are TRBV14 and TRBJ2-7; 10 bases map to TRBD2. Input material: peripheral blood. The CDR3 region is CASSPKRASGSSYEQYF. In DNA, the CDR3 is TGTGCCAGCAGCCCCAAGAGGGCTAGCGGGAGCTCCTACGAGCAGTACTTC.